These T cell receptor beta chains were read from a single sample in a study of metastatic and nonmetastatic thyroid tumors. TCRdb reanalyzed the PCR reads via MiXCR. The data hold a few thousand clones, with around 27% observed a single time. Sequencing was performed on adjacent normal tissue. The receptors were sampled from a female donor with papillary thyroid cancer or a benign thyroid nodule (not recorded which). Some clones in this sample may be carry-over from other donors' samples. CDR3s include the opening cysteine and the closing phenylalanine or tryptophan. The D gene is left open where the match is weak. Only part of the rows carry a size: once, few, many, or a class if the clone is expanded.

J: TRBJ2-5; V: TRBV30; D: NA; size: NA; DNA: TGTGCCTGGAGTCCTAGGCGACGGATACGAGAGACCCAGTACTTC; CDR3: CAWSPRRRIRETQYF
J: TRBJ2-1; V: TRBV15; D: NA; size: NA; DNA: TGTGCCACCAGCTTGAGGATGGGAGATGAGCAGTTCTTC; CDR3: CATSLRMGDEQFF
J: TRBJ1-5; V: TRBV19; D: TRBD1; size: NA; DNA: TGTGCCAGTAGCCCTACAGGGGGTGGGAGCAATCAGCCCCAGCATTTT; CDR3: CASSPTGGGSNQPQHF
J: TRBJ1-1; V: TRBV7-2; D: TRBD1; size: medium-sized; DNA: TGTGCCAGCAGCTTAGCGTATAGGACAGGTAACACTGAAGCTTTCTTT; CDR3: CASSLAYRTGNTEAFF
J: TRBJ2-7; V: TRBV9; D: NA; size: medium-sized; DNA: TGTGCCAGCAGCGTAGGATCTGACTCCTACGAGCAGTACTTC; CDR3: CASSVGSDSYEQYF
J: TRBJ2-7; V: TRBV14; D: TRBD2; size: many; DNA: TGTGCCAGCAGCCCGACTAGCTTTCACTACGAGCAGTACTTC; CDR3: CASSPTSFHYEQYF
J: TRBJ1-2; V: TRBV20-1; D: TRBD1; size: NA; DNA: TGCAGTGCTAGAGTTACTAGACAGGGAGCGATCTATGGCTACACCTTC; CDR3: CSARVTRQGAIYGYTF
J: TRBJ2-5; V: TRBV11-2; D: NA; size: NA; DNA: TGTGCCAGCAGCTTAGCGGGAGAGTTCAGGGAGACCCAGTACTTC; CDR3: CASSLAGEFRETQYF
J: TRBJ1-5; V: TRBV7-9; D: TRBD1; size: medium-sized; DNA: TGTGCCAGCAGCTCCGGACAGGATAGCAATCAGCCCCAGCATTTT; CDR3: CASSSGQDSNQPQHF
J: TRBJ1-2; V: TRBV24-1; D: NA; size: medium-sized; DNA: TGTGCCACCAGTGATTTTGTCGGCGATGGCTACACCTTC; CDR3: CATSDFVGDGYTF
J: TRBJ1-2; V: TRBV20-1; D: TRBD1; size: NA; DNA: TGCAGTGCTAGCGACAGGGGGCGTATCTATGGCTACACCTTC; CDR3: CSASDRGRIYGYTF
J: TRBJ2-7; V: TRBV12-3/TRBV12-4; D: NA; size: NA; DNA: TGTGCCAGCAGTTACCCGCAAAGCTCCTACGAGCAGTACTTC; CDR3: CASSYPQSSYEQYF
J: TRBJ2-2; V: TRBV2; D: NA; size: NA; DNA: TGTGCCAGCAGTCCTCGGACAGGAGGGACCGGGGAGCTGTTTTTT; CDR3: CASSPRTGGTGELFF
J: TRBJ2-2; V: TRBV18; D: TRBD2; size: many; DNA: TGTGCCAGCTCGTATACTAGCGGGAGAGGCGACGGGGAGCTGTTTTTT; CDR3: CASSYTSGRGDGELFF
J: TRBJ2-3; V: TRBV5-1; D: NA; size: medium-sized; DNA: TGCGCCAGCAGCTTGGAGGGACGGTACACAGATACGCAGTATTTT; CDR3: CASSLEGRYTDTQYF
J: TRBJ1-4; V: TRBV5-1; D: TRBD1; size: medium-sized; DNA: TGCGCCAGCAGGGACTCCCTACCGGGACAGCTTAATGAAAAACTGTTTTTT; CDR3: CASRDSLPGQLNEKLFF
J: TRBJ2-2; V: TRBV7-3; D: NA; size: NA; DNA: TGTGCCAGCAGCTTAAGAGGCAGCAGCACCGGGGAGCTGTTTTTT; CDR3: CASSLRGSSTGELFF
J: TRBJ2-1; V: TRBV11-2; D: TRBD2; size: NA; DNA: TGTGCCAGCAGCTTAGATCCGGGAGGTAATGAGCAGTTCTTC; CDR3: CASSLDPGGNEQFF
J: TRBJ1-3; V: TRBV5-1; D: NA; size: NA; DNA: TGCGCCAGCAGCTTGACGTCCTCTCTCTCCTCTGGAAACACCATATATTTT; CDR3: CASSLTSSLSSGNTIYF
J: TRBJ2-2; V: TRBV12-3/TRBV12-4; D: NA; size: NA; DNA: TGTGCCAGCAGTCTAACAGCTTTTATGAACACCGGGGAGCTGTTTTTT; CDR3: CASSLTAFMNTGELFF
J: TRBJ1-1; V: TRBV4-2; D: NA; size: many; DNA: TGTGCCAGCAGCCGGGTGACCTTCCGGGAGGGGAACACTGAAGCTTTCTTT; CDR3: CASSRVTFREGNTEAFF
J: TRBJ2-2; V: TRBV5-1; D: TRBD2; size: few; DNA: TGCGCCAGCAGCTTGGGGACTAGCGCCTACACCGGGGAGCTGTTTTTT; CDR3: CASSLGTSAYTGELFF
J: TRBJ2-5; V: TRBV11-1; D: TRBD2; size: NA; DNA: TGTGCCAGCAGCTTAGGACTAGCCGGAGAGACCCAGTACTTC; CDR3: CASSLGLAGETQYF
J: TRBJ2-2; V: TRBV6-1; D: NA; size: few; DNA: TGTGCCAGCAGTGAGAGAGGAGGGGGAGACACCGGGGAGCTGTTTTTT; CDR3: CASSERGGGDTGELFF
J: TRBJ2-1; V: TRBV7-9; D: TRBD2; size: few; DNA: TGTGCCAGCTCCCGAGGCGGGAGGGCCGAGTTCTTC; CDR3: CASSRGGRAEFF
J: TRBJ1-2; V: TRBV19; D: NA; size: medium-sized; DNA: TGTGCCAGTAGTGAGGCCAGACAGTTGGGCTATGGCTACACCTTC; CDR3: CASSEARQLGYGYTF
J: TRBJ2-3; V: TRBV2; D: TRBD1; size: NA; DNA: TGTGCCAGCAGTGGACAGGGAAGCCGCACAGATACGCAGTATTTT; CDR3: CASSGQGSRTDTQYF
J: TRBJ2-1; V: TRBV12-3/TRBV12-4; D: NA; size: medium-sized; DNA: TGTGCCAGCAGTTTCTTTCTACGGGCGGAGGGTAATGAGCAGTTCTTC; CDR3: CASSFFLRAEGNEQFF
J: TRBJ2-7; V: TRBV30; D: NA; size: NA; DNA: TGTGCCTGGAGTGACGGGACGGCCTACGAGCAGTACTTC; CDR3: CAWSDGTAYEQYF
J: TRBJ2-7; V: TRBV11-1; D: NA; size: NA; DNA: TGTGCCAGCAGCCCTAGACCTCCTGGACTCCCCCTACATGAGCAGTACTTC; CDR3: CASSPRPPGLPLHEQYF
J: TRBJ2-3; V: TRBV5-6; D: TRBD2; size: NA; DNA: TGTGCCAGCAGCTGGGGAGGGCTAATCACAGATACGCAGTATTTT; CDR3: CASSWGGLITDTQYF
J: TRBJ2-2; V: TRBV28; D: TRBD2; size: few; DNA: TGTGCCAGCAGTCGGACTAGCGCTGCCGGGGAGCTGTTTTTT; CDR3: CASSRTSAAGELFF
J: TRBJ2-1; V: TRBV19; D: NA; size: NA; DNA: TGTGCCAGTAGTAACGGCTACAATGAGCAGTTCTTC; CDR3: CASSNGYNEQFF
J: TRBJ1-2; V: TRBV27; D: NA; size: NA; DNA: TGTGCCAGCAGTCAGGCAGGCCGCTATGGCTACACCTTC; CDR3: CASSQAGRYGYTF
J: TRBJ1-2; V: TRBV4-3; D: NA; size: medium-sized; DNA: TGCGCCAGCAGCCAAGATCAAGCCCAGTCGTGGGGCTACACCTTC; CDR3: CASSQDQAQSWGYTF
J: TRBJ2-7; V: TRBV9; D: NA; size: medium-sized; DNA: TGTGCCAGCAGCGTAGAAGCCGTGTCTTTCGAGCAGTACTTC; CDR3: CASSVEAVSFEQYF
J: TRBJ2-2; V: TRBV7-2; D: NA; size: NA; DNA: TGTGCCAGCAGCCGCCCGGACCGGAGGGGCGGTGAGCTGTTTTTT; CDR3: CASSRPDRRGGELFF
J: TRBJ2-2; V: TRBV3-1; D: NA; size: many; DNA: TGTGCCAGCAGCCGTCGCAAGGGAACCGGGGAGCTGTTTTTT; CDR3: CASSRRKGTGELFF
J: TRBJ2-3; V: TRBV20-1; D: TRBD2; size: NA; DNA: TGCAGTGCTTCACCGGCGGGAGTTTTCACAGATACGCAGTATTTT; CDR3: CSASPAGVFTDTQYF
J: TRBJ1-3; V: TRBV6-1; D: NA; size: NA; DNA: TGTGCCAGCAGGAAAGACCGCAACTCTGGAGACACCATATATTTT; CDR3: CASRKDRNSGDTIYF
J: TRBJ2-7; V: TRBV10-1; D: NA; size: few; DNA: TGCGCCAGCAGTGAGTCGTCTTCGTGGAGGGGCGACGAGCAGTACTTC; CDR3: CASSESSSWRGDEQYF
J: TRBJ2-7; V: TRBV4-1; D: TRBD2; size: medium-sized; DNA: TGCGCCAGCAGCCAAGTTTTAGCGGGAGTCTACGAGCAGTACTTC; CDR3: CASSQVLAGVYEQYF
J: TRBJ1-1; V: TRBV7-2; D: TRBD1; size: medium-sized; DNA: TGTGCCAGCAGCCAAGACACGACAGGGAACGCTGAAGCTTTCTTT; CDR3: CASSQDTTGNAEAFF
J: TRBJ2-1; V: TRBV28; D: TRBD1; size: NA; DNA: TGTGCCAGCAGTTTATCGGGACAGGGGAGGAATGAGCAGTTCTTC; CDR3: CASSLSGQGRNEQFF
J: TRBJ2-5; V: TRBV6-1; D: NA; size: NA; DNA: TGTGCCAGCACCAACGGGATCCAAGAGACCCAGTACTTC; CDR3: CASTNGIQETQYF
J: TRBJ1-2; V: TRBV9; D: NA; size: NA; DNA: TGTGCCATCAGCCCATCGAACAGTGGGCGTATAATTGGCTACACCTTC; CDR3: CAISPSNSGRIIGYTF
J: TRBJ1-5; V: TRBV19; D: NA; size: NA; DNA: TGTGCCACGAAGGGGGGGTCCTATAGCAATCAGCCCCAGCATTTT; CDR3: CATKGGSYSNQPQHF